Below are 26 T cell receptor beta chains sequenced from a single sample in a study of blood T cell repertoires in COVID-19. The data were produced by immunoSEQ multiplex PCR, yet TCRdb's version contains in-frame clones alone and is incomplete. The sample carries a few hundred thousand clones, approximately 87% recorded once. Material: PBMCs or T cells enriched from blood (not recorded which). The receptors shown here come from a man aged 25-45 years who had recovered from COVID-19.

V gene TRBV30 combines with J gene TRBJ2-7; no firm D call. The length of the CDR3 is 17 residues. Germline V lookup: CDR1 GTSNPN, CDR2 SVGIG (reference sequence). The germline V and J ends were trimmed by 0 bases and 2 bases, with 20 bases remaining between them. This CDR3 reads CAWSVRYFDTTPYEQYF. Here the CDR3 DNA reads TGTGCCTGGAGTGTCCGTTATTTTGACACCACCCCCTACGAGCAGTACTTC.

This clone has just one count. The rearrangement joins TRBV2 to TRBJ1-1, with TRBD1 as a possible D gene (5 bases). Germline V gene data show CDR1 as SNHLY and CDR2 as FYNNEI. This CDR3 contains 14 residues. V was trimmed by 7 bases and J by 1 base, leaving 13 bases between them. CDR3 amino acids: CASTLLGGNTEAFF. In DNA form, the CDR3 reads TGTGCCAGCACCCTCCTCGGGGGGAACACTGAAGCTTTCTTT. Full variable domain (rest looked up from reference TRBV2 and TRBJ1-1): EPEVTQTPSHQVTQMGQEVILRCVPISNHLYFYWYRQILGQKVEFLVSFYNNEISEKSEIFDDQFSVERPDGSNFTLKIRSTKLEDSAMYFCASTLLGGNTEAFFGQGTRLTVV.

This chain links TRBV10-3 with TRBJ2-2; 11 bases line up with TRBD2. Germline V CDR1 and CDR2: ENHRY, SYGVKD. The CDR3 totals 16 residues. J lost 6 bases, V lost 0 bases, and 3 bases had no gene match. The CDR3 region is CAISESSGGASGELFF. CDR3 coding DNA: TGTGCCATCAGTGAGTCTAGCGGGGGGGCCTCCGGGGAGCTGTTTTTT.

The rearrangement uses TRBV2 and TRBJ2-3; 7 bases align to TRBD2. The germline gives CDR1 SNHLY, CDR2 FYNNEI. V was clipped by 2 bases and J by 10 bases; unmatched bases: 9. CDR3 length: 14 amino acids. CDR3 coding DNA: TGTGCCAGCAGTGAAATATCGCCCCGGGGGGCGCAGTATTTT. This translates into CASSEISPRGAQYF.

The rearrangement uses TRBV10-3 and TRBJ2-2; tentative D call: TRBD1 (6 bases). The CDR3 is 15 amino acids. V was pared by 7 bases and J by 1 base, with 13 bases between. The V gene's germline CDR1 is ENHRY and CDR2 SYGVKD. DNA for the CDR3: TGTGCCATCAACACTCGGACAGAGAACACCGGGGAGCTGTTTTTT. This gives the protein CAINTRTENTGELFF.

The chain employs TRBV5-1 and TRBJ1-5, with a weak D call TRBD1 (5 bases). CDR3 length equals 15 residues. The V end was cut by 4 bases, the J end by 5 bases, with 16 bases between. Germline CDR1 SGHRS, CDR2 YFSETQ. The CDR3 is CASSAGGTDYQPQHF. Here the CDR3 DNA reads TGCGCCAGCAGCGCTGGGGGGACGGACTATCAGCCCCAGCATTTT.

This rearrangement joins TRBV6-2 or TRBV6-3 to TRBJ1-2; TRBD1 matches at 10 bases. CDR1 is MNHEY and CDR2 is SVGEGT in the germline V gene. CDR3 length equals 16 residues. Trimming removed 0 bases from V and 5 bases from J; junction bases left unmatched: 6. Written as DNA, the CDR3 is TGTGCCAGCAGTTACTCCGTGGGACAGGGGATGTATGGCTACACCTTC. Its protein product is CASSYSVGQGMYGYTF.

The chain recombines TRBV20-1 with TRBJ2-3; 7 bases agree with TRBD1. CDR1 is DFQATT, CDR2 SNEGSKA, per germline (reference sequence). This CDR3 contains 15 residues. V shed 3 bases, J shed 5 bases, and the junction held 11 bases outside the gene matches. Here the CDR3 DNA reads TGCAGTGCTAGTCCCGAGGCAGGGGGTAGAGATACGCAGTATTTT. It is translated as CSASPEAGGRDTQYF.

With regard to this clone: This same CDR3 is encoded by further DNA sequences in the sample. V gene TRBV5-1 combines with J gene TRBJ1-6; 10 positions match TRBD1. The V gene's germline CDR1 is SGHRS and CDR2 YFSETQ. The CDR3 is 15 amino acids. Losses at the gene ends were 4 bases for V and 7 bases for J; bases not matched to a gene: 5. The CDR3 bases are TGCGCCAGCAGCCCCCGGACAGGGGGAAATTCACCCCTCCACTTT. It is translated as CASSPRTGGNSPLHF.

The chain uses TRBV4-1 and TRBJ1-1; D perhaps matches TRBD1 (6 bases). V lost 1 base and J lost 1, with 10 bases in between. Germline V lookup: CDR1 MGHRA, CDR2 YSYEKL. This CDR3 is built from 15 residues. CDR3 amino acids: CASSQAGGSNTEAFF. CDR3 nucleotides: TGCGCCAGCAGCCAAGCGGGGGGCTCGAACACTGAAGCTTTCTTT.

The genes are TRBV7-8 and TRBJ2-5, with no clear D. Germline V gene data show CDR1 as SGHVS and CDR2 as FQNEAQ. V lost 5 bases and J 5 bases, leaving 6 bases between the germline ends. The CDR3 length is 11 residues. CDR3 loop: CASSTRETQYF. The CDR3, as DNA: TGTGCCAGCAGCACCCGGGAGACCCAGTACTTC.

The chain uses TRBV6-5 and TRBJ1-1; D remains ambiguous. This CDR3 comprises 11 residues. Deletions cut 6 bases from V and 2 bases from J, with 4 bases between. The V gene's germline CDR1 is MNHEY and CDR2 SVGAGI. The CDR3 protein is CASSSNTEAFF. In DNA form, the CDR3 reads TGTGCCAGCAGCTCTAACACTGAAGCTTTCTTT.

V and J are TRBV7-3 and TRBJ2-1, with 7 bases that match TRBD2. The germline CDR1 and CDR2 sequences are SGHTA and FQGTGA. The ends lost 2 bases at V and 4 bases at J; junction bases unmatched: 5. The length of the CDR3 is 15 residues. CDR3 sequence: CASSLYPGGYNEQFF. In nucleotides, the CDR3 is TGTGCCAGCAGCTTATACCCCGGGGGGTACAATGAGCAGTTCTTC.

The V call is TRBV14, the J call TRBJ2-7; D may be TRBD2 (6 bases). Germline V gives CDR1 SGHDN, CDR2 FVKESK. With 3 bases removed from V and 7 bases from J, the gap between germline ends came to 10 bases. The CDR3 runs 12 residues. The CDR3 loop reads CASSQRGGEQYF. In DNA, the CDR3 is TGTGCCAGCAGCCAGAGGGGAGGTGAGCAGTACTTC.

The rearrangement joins TRBV4-3 to TRBJ1-4; D uncertain. This CDR3 contains 15 residues. CDR1 and CDR2 from the germline V gene are LGHNA and YSLEER. Trimming stripped 0 bases from V and 2 bases from J, with 7 bases between. The CDR3 is CASSQDRRTNEKLFF. The DNA for the CDR3 is TGCGCCAGCAGCCAAGACAGGAGGACTAATGAAAAACTGTTTTTT.

This chain joins TRBV3-1 (or the pseudogene TRBV3-2) and TRBJ2-7; a possible D gene is TRBD1 (5 bases). There are 14 residues in the CDR3. V was trimmed by 1 base and J by 1 base, leaving 8 bases between them. Per the germline V gene, CDR1 is LGHDT and CDR2 is YNNKEL (reference sequence). CDR3 sequence (DNA): TGTGCCAGCAGCCAAGGCGACAGATCCTACGAGCAGTACTTC. Protein: CASSQGDRSYEQYF.

The chain links TRBV2 to TRBJ1-4; D gene uncertain. The length of the CDR3 is 13 residues. The V gene's germline CDR1 is SNHLY and CDR2 FYNNEI. Trimming removed 8 bases at V and 1 base at J, with 8 bases between. Here the CDR3 reads CASARRTNEKLFF. The CDR3 DNA follows: TGTGCCAGCGCCCGGAGAACTAATGAAAAACTGTTTTTT.

The chain has TRBV9 and TRBJ2-2; 9 bases fit TRBD1. This CDR3 spans 15 amino acids. J gave up 5 bases and V 4 bases, and 6 bases lay outside the gene matches. The germline V gene has CDR1 SGDLS and CDR2 YYNGEE. For the CDR3, the DNA is TGTGCCAGCAGCCCTGACAGGGGGAAGACCGGGGAGCTGTTTTTT. Its protein product is CASSPDRGKTGELFF.

The gene calls are TRBV7-2 and TRBJ1-6; 8 bases map to TRBD1. The germline CDR1 and CDR2 sequences are SGHTA and FQGNSA. This CDR3 has 15 residues. Unmatched junction bases numbered 5, after V lost 8 bases and J lost 2 bases. CDR3 DNA sequence: TGTGCCAGCGGACAGGGAACGCCCTATAATTCACCCCTCCACTTT. This sequence encodes CASGQGTPYNSPLHF.

This clone was observed once. The chain joins TRBV7-2 to TRBJ1-1, with unresolved D. This CDR3 is 15 amino acids long. Germline CDR1 reads SGHTA; CDR2 reads FQGNSA. V lost 5 bases to trimming and J lost 2 bases, with 15 bases between them. CDR3 DNA: TGTGCCAGCAGCCCCTTGGCCCTGCCTAACACTGAAGCTTTCTTT. Its translation is CASSPLALPNTEAFF.

The chain recombines TRBV30 with TRBJ2-3; perhaps TRBD1 as D (5 bases). Trimming took off 3 bases at V and 5 bases at J, with 21 bases between the two ends. Germline CDR1 is GTSNPN and CDR2 is SVGIG (reference sequence). The CDR3 consists of 16 residues. The CDR3 is CAWSPPRGLGKDTQYF. The CDR3 DNA reads TGTGCCTGGAGCCCTCCTAGGGGCTTGGGAAAAGATACGCAGTATTTT.

The chain is built from TRBV10-3 and TRBJ2-4; D perhaps matches TRBD2 (6 bases). The CDR3 has 15 amino acids. CDR1 and CDR2 (germline): ENHRY, SYGVKD. V was cut by 2 bases and J by 0 bases, with 8 bases left in between. The CDR3 DNA reads as TGTGCCATCAGTGAGGGGGGACTAGCCAAAAACATTCAGTACTTC. This gives the protein CAISEGGLAKNIQYF.

This chain uses TRBV5-1 with TRBJ1-1; weak D call: TRBD1 (6 bases). The CDR3 loop spans 16 amino acids. V was trimmed by 3 bases and J by 1 base, leaving 16 bases between them. Germline-derived CDR1 and CDR2 are SGHRS and YFSETQ. The CDR3 DNA sequence: TGCGCCAGCAGCTCGATCCCAACAGGGTCGAACACTGAAGCTTTCTTT. Protein sequence: CASSSIPTGSNTEAFF.

V and J are TRBV7-2 and TRBJ1-5; D is uncertain. V lost 2 bases and J 9 bases, leaving 11 bases between the germline ends. Per the germline V gene, CDR1 is SGHTA and CDR2 is FQGNSA. The length of the CDR3 is 13 residues. This chain's CDR3 is CASSLSQRLPQHF. The CDR3, as DNA: TGTGCCAGCAGCTTATCCCAACGACTGCCCCAGCATTTT.

The chain couples TRBV9 to TRBJ1-2, with 12 bases aligning to TRBD1. Germline V gene sequence: CDR1 SGDLS, CDR2 YYNGEE. The CDR3 covers 18 residues. Trimming at V came to 2 bases and at J to 4 bases, leaving 12 bases not matched to a gene. The CDR3 region is CASSVEPGQGAIGYGYTF. As DNA, the CDR3 is TGTGCCAGCAGCGTTGAACCGGGACAGGGGGCGATCGGCTATGGCTACACCTTC.

The V and J genes are TRBV5-6 and TRBJ2-2; D is uncertain. Deletions cut 2 bases from V and 6 bases from J, with 5 bases between. The V gene's germline CDR1 is SGHDT and CDR2 YYEEEE. This CDR3 is built from 12 residues. CDR3: CASSFVSGELFF. The CDR3 coding sequence is TGTGCCAGCAGCTTCGTATCCGGGGAGCTGTTTTTT.